This T cell receptor (beta chain) was sequenced for a study of T cell responses to AZD1222 COVID-19 vaccine. Only in-frame clones appear in the TCRdb table, and some are missing; sequencing was by immunoSEQ multiplex PCR. The data hold roughly 140,000 clones, with 85% to 95% observed a single time. As for this clone: Its antigen remains unidentified.

CDR3 length equals 15 residues. After removal of 5 bases from V and 5 bases from J, the junction contained 9 bases not matched to a gene. CDR1 and CDR2 from the germline V gene are SGHTA and FQGTGA. Study-level points and caveats: Only a handful of AZD1222 recipients tested seropositive at baseline. Most donors were white British, females outnumbered males, and clonal diversity was possibly underestimated. Nearly half of spike-specific TCRs reportedly go after variant regions that carry no mutations.

This TCR derives from an adult who had recovered from COVID-19. This specimen was peripheral blood, taken after recovery from COVID-19. This chain links TRBV7-3 with TRBJ2-1, with TRBD2 matching over 7 bases. The CDR3 DNA follows: TGTGCCAGCAGCCAGGGCGGGAGAAAGGACAATGAGCAGTTCTTC. As protein: CASSQGGRKDNEQFF.